This is a list of T cell receptor beta chains from one sample in a study of T-cell memory formation after mild COVID-19. MiXCR, applied by TCRdb to the 5' RACE reads, yields one record per CDR3 protein. The sample has roughly 200,000 distinct CDR3 sequences, 15% to 20% seen once. The sample consisted of PBMCs or a T cell subset sorted from them (not recorded which). The receptors come from an adult woman who had mild COVID-19 (a few samples of this study predate the infection). Cell type and time point are not known. CDR3s include the opening cysteine and the closing phenylalanine or tryptophan. The order of the fields is V gene, clone size, J gene, D gene, CDR3 protein, CDR3 DNA. The D gene is left open where the match is weak. Rows give clone size only sometimes, using once, few, many, or a class for an expanded clone.

TRBV5-1	.	TRBJ1-1	.	CASSPQGVMNTEAFF	TGCGCCAGCAGCCCCCAAGGGGTCATGAACACTGAAGCTTTCTTT
TRBV12-3/TRBV12-4	.	TRBJ2-2	TRBD2	CASRPSGSGSGELFF	TGTGCCAGCAGACCCAGCGGGAGCGGGTCCGGGGAGCTGTTTTTT
TRBV7-2	few	TRBJ2-5	.	CASSLSLALGQETQYF	TGTGCCAGCAGCTTAAGCTTAGCCCTAGGGCAAGAGACCCAGTACTTC
TRBV7-9	few	TRBJ2-5	TRBD1	CASSLRGREETQYF	TGTGCCAGCAGCTTAAGGGGGCGCGAAGAGACCCAGTACTTC
TRBV9	few	TRBJ2-5	.	CASSVGGPAIASQQTQYF	TGTGCCAGCAGCGTAGGGGGCCCGGCTATAGCCTCACAGCAGACCCAGTACTTC
TRBV6-2/TRBV6-3	.	TRBJ1-5	TRBD1	CASSYLGQHFSNQPQHF	TGTGCCAGCAGTTACCTGGGACAGCATTTTAGCAATCAGCCCCAGCATTTT
TRBV12-3/TRBV12-4	.	TRBJ2-7	.	CASSLSYPISYEQYF	TGTGCCAGCAGTTTGTCCTACCCGATCTCCTACGAGCAGTACTTC
TRBV11-1	.	TRBJ2-7	.	CASSPKGSYEQYF	TGTGCCAGCAGCCCCAAGGGCAGCTACGAGCAGTACTTC
TRBV29-1	.	TRBJ2-1	TRBD2	CSVASGGYNEQFF	TGCAGCGTTGCTAGCGGGGGGTACAATGAGCAGTTCTTC
TRBV27	.	TRBJ2-3	.	CASSLLGNTDTQYF	TGTGCCAGCAGTTTGTTAGGGAACACAGATACGCAGTATTTT
TRBV15	.	TRBJ2-2	.	CATSRTAGTFNTGELFF	TGTGCCACCAGCAGAACCGCCGGGACATTTAACACCGGGGAGCTGTTTTTT
TRBV4-2	.	TRBJ1-1	.	CASSQQGLMNTEAFF	TGTGCCAGCAGCCAACAGGGCCTCATGAACACTGAAGCTTTCTTT
TRBV7-2	.	TRBJ2-1	TRBD2	CASGVAGGPYEQFF	TGTGCCAGCGGCGTAGCGGGGGGGCCCTATGAGCAGTTCTTC
TRBV18	few	TRBJ2-3	.	CASSHEGAASTDTQYF	TGTGCCAGCTCACACGAAGGGGCGGCCAGCACAGATACGCAGTATTTT
TRBV5-1	many	TRBJ1-1	.	CASSLGSMNTEAFF	TGTGCCAGCAGCTTAGGCAGTATGAACACTGAAGCTTTCTTT
TRBV5-6	.	TRBJ2-5	.	CASSWGDSKETQYF	TGTGCCAGCAGCTGGGGTGACAGTAAAGAGACCCAGTACTTC
TRBV7-2	.	TRBJ2-3	.	CASSPEGRVRGATRGTDTQYF	TGTGCCAGCAGCCCGGAGGGCAGGGTTAGAGGGGCGACCCGTGGCACAGATACGCAGTATTTT
TRBV20-1	.	TRBJ2-7	TRBD1	CSARARDRDHEQYF	TGCAGTGCTAGAGCAAGGGACAGGGACCACGAGCAGTACTTC
TRBV25-1	few	TRBJ2-3	TRBD2	CASSELAGVDTQYF	TGTGCCAGCAGTGAACTAGCGGGGGTAGATACGCAGTATTTT
TRBV7-2	.	TRBJ2-3	TRBD2	CASSLGTSGSYTDTQYF	TGTGCCAGCAGCTTAGGGACTAGCGGGTCTTACACAGATACGCAGTATTTT
TRBV6-2/TRBV6-3	.	TRBJ1-6	.	CASRQGLSSYNSPLHF	TGTGCCAGCAGGCAGGGGCTGAGCTCCTATAATTCACCCCTCCACTTT
TRBV10-3	few	TRBJ2-7	.	CAISGGTLPWSYEQYF	TGTGCCATCAGTGGGGGGACACTCCCCTGGTCGTACGAGCAGTACTTC
TRBV5-1	few	TRBJ2-7	TRBD2	CASSNELAGDEQYF	TGCGCCAGCAGCAACGAACTAGCGGGAGACGAGCAGTACTTC
TRBV12-3/TRBV12-4	.	TRBJ2-7	.	CASTAPSSYEQYF	TGTGCCAGCACCGCCCCTAGTTCCTACGAGCAGTACTTC
TRBV25-1	few	TRBJ1-2	TRBD1	CASSEWTGGTSYTF	TGTGCCAGCAGTGAATGGACAGGGGGCACGAGCTACACCTTC
TRBV7-2	.	TRBJ2-5	TRBD2	CASSLRSELAGVSKTQYF	TGTGCCAGCAGCTTAAGGTCCGAGCTAGCGGGAGTTTCGAAGACCCAGTACTTC
TRBV9	few	TRBJ2-2	.	CASSADVVGAGELFF	TGTGCCAGCAGCGCGGACGTCGTCGGAGCCGGGGAGCTGTTTTTT
TRBV4-1	few	TRBJ2-1	TRBD2	CASSQEIAGTYNEQFF	TGCGCCAGCAGCCAAGAGATAGCGGGAACTTACAATGAGCAGTTCTTC
TRBV6-5	few	TRBJ2-2	TRBD2	CASSYGTSVVTGELFF	TGTGCCAGCAGTTATGGGACTAGTGTGGTCACCGGGGAGCTGTTTTTT
TRBV9	.	TRBJ1-6	.	CASSKVGTESSLHF	TGTGCCAGCAGCAAAGTAGGGACCGAGTCCTCCCTCCACTTT
TRBV7-2	few	TRBJ2-3	.	CASSPEGGLADTQYF	TGTGCCAGCAGCCCAGAGGGGGGCTTAGCAGATACGCAGTATTTT
TRBV24-1	.	TRBJ2-3	.	CATSDLQGAASTDTQYF	TGTGCCACCAGTGATTTGCAAGGGGCGGCTAGCACAGATACGCAGTATTTT
TRBV6-5	few	TRBJ2-1	TRBD2	CASRGTSGYNEQFF	TGTGCCAGCAGGGGGACTAGCGGTTACAATGAGCAGTTCTTC
TRBV2	many	TRBJ2-3	.	CASSEFLGLDTQYF	TGTGCCAGCAGTGAGTTCCTGGGGCTAGATACGCAGTATTTT
TRBV11-2	.	TRBJ1-2	.	CASRPLRTQNYGYTF	TGTGCCAGCAGACCACTTAGAACGCAGAACTATGGCTACACCTTC
TRBV7-2	.	TRBJ1-1	TRBD1	CASSLARDSLNTEAFF	TGTGCCAGCAGCTTAGCCCGGGACAGCCTGAACACTGAAGCTTTCTTT
TRBV10-3	.	TRBJ2-3	TRBD2	CAINARRESDTQYF	TGTGCCATCAATGCTCGGCGGGAGTCGGATACGCAGTATTTT
TRBV7-3	many	TRBJ2-1	TRBD2	CASSPTGLGNNEQFF	TGTGCCAGCAGCCCGACGGGACTAGGGAACAATGAGCAGTTCTTC
TRBV6-2/TRBV6-3	few	TRBJ2-3	TRBD2	CASRSSGRDTQYF	TGTGCCAGCAGATCGAGCGGGAGGGATACGCAGTATTTT
TRBV24-1	.	TRBJ2-5	.	CATSDPTGPQETQYF	TGTGCCACCAGTGATCCCACCGGGCCCCAAGAGACCCAGTACTTC